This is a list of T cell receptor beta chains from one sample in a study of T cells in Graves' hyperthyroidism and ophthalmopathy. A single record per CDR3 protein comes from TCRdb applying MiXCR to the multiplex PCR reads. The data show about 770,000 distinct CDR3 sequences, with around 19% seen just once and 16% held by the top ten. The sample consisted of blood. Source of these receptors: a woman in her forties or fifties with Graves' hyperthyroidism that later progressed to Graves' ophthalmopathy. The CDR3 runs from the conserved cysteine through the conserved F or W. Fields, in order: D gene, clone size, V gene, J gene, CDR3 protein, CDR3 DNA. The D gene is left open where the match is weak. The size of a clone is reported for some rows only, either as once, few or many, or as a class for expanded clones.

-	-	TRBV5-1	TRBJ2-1	CASSPGPSSDEQFF	TGCGCCAGCAGCCCAGGGCCCTCAAGCGATGAGCAGTTCTTC
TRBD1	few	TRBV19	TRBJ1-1	CASRVGQGSMNTEAFF	TGTGCCAGTAGAGTCGGACAGGGAAGTATGAACACTGAAGCTTTCTTT
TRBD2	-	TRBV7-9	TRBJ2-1	CASGLAGGPDNEQFF	TGTGCCAGCGGACTAGCGGGGGGGCCCGACAATGAGCAGTTCTTC
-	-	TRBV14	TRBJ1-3	CASRKLTESSGNTIYF	TGTGCCAGCAGAAAATTGACTGAAAGCTCTGGAAACACCATATATTTT
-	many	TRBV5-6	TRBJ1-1	CASSLLTATEAFF	TGTGCCAGCAGCTTGTTAACAGCAACTGAAGCTTTCTTT
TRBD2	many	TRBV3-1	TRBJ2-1	CATGRGDSYNEQFF	TGTGCCACCGGACGGGGGGACTCCTACAATGAGCAGTTCTTC
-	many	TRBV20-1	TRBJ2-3	CSAQTVGTDTQYF	TGCAGTGCCCAGACGGTCGGCACAGATACGCAGTATTTT
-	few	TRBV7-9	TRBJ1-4	CASSPTTAPNEKLFF	TGTGCCAGCAGCCCTACGACAGCGCCTAATGAAAAACTGTTTTTT
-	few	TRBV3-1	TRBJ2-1	CASSQDLRKAYNEQFF	TGTGCCAGCAGCCAAGATTTGCGGAAGGCTTACAATGAGCAGTTCTTC
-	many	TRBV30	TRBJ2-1	CAWGGRNYNEQFF	TGTGCCTGGGGTGGGCGAAACTACAATGAGCAGTTCTTC
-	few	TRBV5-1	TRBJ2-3	CASSLKLATDTQYF	TGCGCCAGCAGCTTGAAACTAGCTACCGATACGCAGTATTTT
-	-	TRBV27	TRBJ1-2	CASSPGLAYGYTF	TGTGCCAGCAGCCCTGGGTTAGCCTATGGCTACACCTTC
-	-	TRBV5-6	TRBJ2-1	CASSLSSSDEQFF	TGTGCCAGCAGCTTGTCTAGTAGCGATGAGCAGTTCTTC
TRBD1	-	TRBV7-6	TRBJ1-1	CASSLGQAGGTEAFF	TGTGCCAGCAGCCTCGGACAGGCCGGAGGCACTGAAGCTTTCTTT
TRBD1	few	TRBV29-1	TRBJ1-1	CSAGTGWTEAFF	TGCAGCGCAGGGACAGGGTGGACTGAAGCTTTCTTT